The TCR beta chain described here comes from a study of long-term antiretroviral therapy in people with HIV. Study-wide results and limits: Clonotypes expanded prior to ART showed repertoire dominance at all sampled time points.

It was version v3.0 of the immunoSEQ assay that was run at survey level. TCRdb keeps only in-frame clones here, not all; method: immunoSEQ multiplex PCR. The sample includes roughly 25,000 clones, 70% to 85% of them seen just once. The CDR3 totals 16 residues. CDR1 and CDR2 from the germline V gene are SGHRS and YFSETQ. The trim removed 4 bases at V and 3 bases at J, leaving 12 bases unmatched. Concerning this clone itself: Its antigen is undetermined.

Per donor, a minimum of one pre-ART and a minimum of two post-ART PBMC samples were available. Among participants with HIV, every one received treatment in the United States. Specimen: unsorted PBMCs, collected 3 years after starting antiretroviral therapy. This sequence originates from a man aged 50 to 59 with HIV. The rearrangement links TRBV5-1 to TRBJ2-7; 8 bases are a match to TRBD1. The chain's CDR3 is CASSRGTGGADYEQYF. The CDR3 nucleotides are TGCGCCAGCAGCAGAGGTACAGGGGGAGCAGACTACGAGCAGTACTTC.